These T cell receptor beta chains were read from a single sample in a study of blood T cell repertoires in COVID-19. Sequencing used immunoSEQ multiplex PCR; TCRdb keeps in-frame clones, though not all of them. Of fewer than 200,000 clones in the sample, about 85% are singletons; the top ten hold about 1.2%. The sequenced sample was peripheral blood. These receptors were obtained from a man between 60 and 75 years old who had recovered from COVID-19. Both conserved end residues are part of each CDR3. The D gene is left open where the match is weak. Clone size is given for some rows only: seen once, a few or many times, or a class if the clone is expanded.

J: TRBJ2-3
size: .
D: TRBD2
V: TRBV24-1
DNA: TGTGCCACCAGTCTAGCGGGTCCGTCCGATACGCAGTATTTT
CDR3: CATSLAGPSDTQYF

J: TRBJ2-3
size: .
D: TRBD2
V: TRBV7-8
DNA: TGTGCCAGCGTCCTAGCGGGGGTCACAGATACGCAGTATTTT
CDR3: CASVLAGVTDTQYF

J: TRBJ1-2
size: .
D: .
V: TRBV4-1
DNA: TGCGCCAGCAGCCAAGATTTTCCAGGGCCCTATGGCTACACCTTC
CDR3: CASSQDFPGPYGYTF

J: TRBJ1-1
size: .
D: TRBD1
V: TRBV9
DNA: TGTGCCAGCAGCGTAGATGGACAGGGGGCTTTCTTT
CDR3: CASSVDGQGAFF

J: TRBJ2-7
size: .
D: .
V: TRBV6-5
DNA: TGTGCCAGCAGTCCGGGCCCCGGGGGCTACGAGCAGTACTTC
CDR3: CASSPGPGGYEQYF

J: TRBJ2-7
size: .
D: TRBD1
V: TRBV6-1
DNA: TGTGCCAGCAGTGAAGTCGGGACAGGGACCTACGAGCAGTACTTC
CDR3: CASSEVGTGTYEQYF

J: TRBJ2-2
size: once
D: .
V: TRBV5-4
DNA: TGTGCCAGCAGCGCTGAAGGGGCCGGGACCGGGGAGCTGTTTTTT
CDR3: CASSAEGAGTGELFF

J: TRBJ1-5
size: once
D: .
V: TRBV12-3/TRBV12-4
DNA: TGTGCCAGCAGTTTGGGGGGGCCCCAGCCCCAGCATTTT
CDR3: CASSLGGPQPQHF

J: TRBJ1-4
size: .
D: TRBD1
V: TRBV29-1
DNA: TGCAGCATAAGGACAGGGGGAGGTGAAAAACTGTTTTTT
CDR3: CSIRTGGGEKLFF

J: TRBJ1-2
size: .
D: TRBD1
V: TRBV5-8
DNA: TGTGCCAGCAGTCTCGGGACAGGACCTGCCACCTTC
CDR3: CASSLGTGPATF

J: TRBJ2-5
size: .
D: TRBD1
V: TRBV3-1/TRBV3-2
DNA: TGTGCCAGCAGCCAAACCGGGACAGGGGCCCAAGAGACCCAGTACTTC
CDR3: CASSQTGTGAQETQYF

J: TRBJ1-1
size: .
D: .
V: TRBV5-1
DNA: TGCGCCAGCAGCTTGAACCTACAGAGAAACACTGAAGCTTTCTTT
CDR3: CASSLNLQRNTEAFF

J: TRBJ2-3
size: .
D: .
V: TRBV30
DNA: TGTGCCTGGAGTGCGAGCACAGATACGCAGTATTTT
CDR3: CAWSASTDTQYF

J: TRBJ1-2
size: .
D: TRBD1
V: TRBV19
DNA: TGTGCCAGTCGCCCGAGAGGGGGACAGGGCCTCTATGGCTACACCTTC
CDR3: CASRPRGGQGLYGYTF

J: TRBJ2-3
size: once
D: .
V: TRBV9
DNA: TGTGCCAGCAGCGTAGGCGGGGTGGGTGGAGATACGCAGTATTTT
CDR3: CASSVGGVGGDTQYF

J: TRBJ1-6
size: .
D: .
V: TRBV12-3/TRBV12-4
DNA: TGTGCCAGCCGTTCCAGAGGGAATTCACCCCTCCACTTT
CDR3: CASRSRGNSPLHF

J: TRBJ2-4
size: .
D: TRBD2
V: TRBV30
DNA: TGTGCCTGGTCGATTCGGGAGGACAAAAACATTCAGTACTTC
CDR3: CAWSIREDKNIQYF

J: TRBJ2-7
size: .
D: TRBD2
V: TRBV11-2
DNA: TGTGCCAGCAGCTTAGCGGGGGGTTACTCCTACGAGCAGTACTTC
CDR3: CASSLAGGYSYEQYF

J: TRBJ2-1
size: few
D: .
V: TRBV28
DNA: TGTGCCAGCAGTTACAGGGTCGATGAGCAGTTCTTC
CDR3: CASSYRVDEQFF

J: TRBJ2-1
size: .
D: TRBD2
V: TRBV6-4
DNA: TGTGCCAGCAGTGACGTAGCGGGGGGGCCGAATGAGCAGTTCTTC
CDR3: CASSDVAGGPNEQFF

J: TRBJ1-5
size: .
D: .
V: TRBV6-5
DNA: TGTGCCAGCAAGGACAGCTCAAATTATCAGCCCCAGCATTTT
CDR3: CASKDSSNYQPQHF

J: TRBJ2-7
size: .
D: .
V: TRBV6-2/TRBV6-3
DNA: TGTGCCAGCAGTTACGGGGGGACTGTGCGGGAGCAGTACTTC
CDR3: CASSYGGTVREQYF

J: TRBJ1-1
size: .
D: TRBD1
V: TRBV6-2/TRBV6-3
DNA: TGTGCCAGCAGCTCTACCCGGGACAGGGGGGGCGAAGCTTTCTTT
CDR3: CASSSTRDRGGEAFF

J: TRBJ1-3
size: .
D: .
V: TRBV11-2
DNA: TGTGCCAGCAGCCCCGGACATACCTCTGGAAACACCATATATTTT
CDR3: CASSPGHTSGNTIYF

J: TRBJ2-3
size: .
D: TRBD2
V: TRBV7-7
DNA: TGTGCTAGCAGTCCTAGCGGGTCAGGCACAGATACGCAGTATTTT
CDR3: CASSPSGSGTDTQYF

J: TRBJ1-3
size: .
D: .
V: TRBV15
DNA: TGTGCCACCAGCAGACCAGGGGTGTCTGGAAACACCATATATTTT
CDR3: CATSRPGVSGNTIYF

J: TRBJ1-1
size: .
D: .
V: TRBV7-3
DNA: TGTGCCAGCAGCTCTAATGGGGGGGAAACTGAAGCTTTCTTT
CDR3: CASSSNGGETEAFF

J: TRBJ1-5
size: .
D: .
V: TRBV6-5
DNA: TGTGCCAGCAGTCCCCCGGGGCAGCCCCAGCATTTT
CDR3: CASSPPGQPQHF

J: TRBJ1-2
size: few
D: .
V: TRBV6-5
DNA: TGTGCCAGCAGTTACGGCACTAACTATGGCTACACCTTC
CDR3: CASSYGTNYGYTF

J: TRBJ2-5
size: .
D: TRBD2
V: TRBV19
DNA: TGTGCCAGTAGTATCATCACTAGCGGAGGGGAGACCCAGTACTTC
CDR3: CASSIITSGGETQYF

J: TRBJ1-4
size: .
D: .
V: TRBV3-1/TRBV3-2
DNA: TGTGCCAGCAGCCAAAGGAGAACCGGGAGGAGTGAAAAACTGTTTTTT
CDR3: CASSQRRTGRSEKLFF

J: TRBJ2-3
size: once
D: TRBD2
V: TRBV7-3
DNA: TGTGCCAGCAGCTTTGCGGGGGGGAGCACAGATACGCAGTATTTT
CDR3: CASSFAGGSTDTQYF

J: TRBJ2-1
size: .
D: .
V: TRBV7-2
DNA: TGTGCCAGCAGCCGGAGCTCCTACAATGAGCAGTTCTTC
CDR3: CASSRSSYNEQFF

J: TRBJ2-7
size: .
D: .
V: TRBV5-4
DNA: TGTGCCAGCAGCCCCCCAGGTACCAGCAGGGATGAGCAGTACTTC
CDR3: CASSPPGTSRDEQYF

J: TRBJ2-1
size: .
D: .
V: TRBV14
DNA: TGTGCCAGCAGCCAAACGACTAAAAGCTCCTACAATGAGCAGTTCTTC
CDR3: CASSQTTKSSYNEQFF

J: TRBJ2-3
size: few
D: .
V: TRBV19
DNA: TGTGCCAGTAGTTTCTCCACAGATACGCAGTATTTT
CDR3: CASSFSTDTQYF

J: TRBJ1-6
size: .
D: TRBD1
V: TRBV6-2/TRBV6-3
DNA: TGTGCCAGCAGTTGGGGACAGGGTTCACCCCTCCACTTT
CDR3: CASSWGQGSPLHF

J: TRBJ2-5
size: .
D: .
V: TRBV7-9
DNA: TGTGCCAGCAGCCGCGGGACGCACCAAGAGACCCAGTACTTC
CDR3: CASSRGTHQETQYF

J: TRBJ2-7
size: .
D: .
V: TRBV20-1
DNA: TGCAGTGCTAGTGTCGGGTTCGGGTACGAGCAGTACTTC
CDR3: CSASVGFGYEQYF

J: TRBJ2-5
size: .
D: .
V: TRBV18
DNA: TGTGCCAGCTCACCAGACAGGGAGACCCAGTACTTC
CDR3: CASSPDRETQYF

J: TRBJ2-7
size: few
D: TRBD1
V: TRBV24-1
DNA: TGTGCCACCAGCGGCGACAGGGGGTACGAGCAGTACTTC
CDR3: CATSGDRGYEQYF

J: TRBJ2-1
size: .
D: TRBD1
V: TRBV6-5
DNA: TGTGCCAGCGAGCGGGACAGGGTGGACAATGAGCAGTTCTTC
CDR3: CASERDRVDNEQFF

J: TRBJ2-7
size: .
D: TRBD2
V: TRBV7-8
DNA: TGTGCCAGCAGCTGGCAGCCCACTAGCGGGAGCTCCTACGAGCAGTACTTC
CDR3: CASSWQPTSGSSYEQYF

J: TRBJ2-7
size: .
D: TRBD1
V: TRBV27
DNA: TGTGCCAGCAGTCTCGGGACAGGGGGCGAGCAGTACTTC
CDR3: CASSLGTGGEQYF

J: TRBJ1-1
size: once
D: .
V: TRBV27
DNA: TGTGCCAGCGCTATCCCAGGGACTCGGGGAGCTTTCTTT
CDR3: CASAIPGTRGAFF

J: TRBJ1-2
size: .
D: .
V: TRBV3-1/TRBV3-2
DNA: TGTGCCAGCAGGCGTACAGGAGGGGACCGAACTAACTATGGCTACACCTTC
CDR3: CASRRTGGDRTNYGYTF

J: TRBJ2-7
size: .
D: .
V: TRBV27
DNA: TGTGCCAGCAGTTCCCTGGACAGCTACGAGCAGTACTTC
CDR3: CASSSLDSYEQYF

J: TRBJ2-3
size: .
D: TRBD1
V: TRBV5-4
DNA: TGTGCCAGCAGCTTGGGGGGGACAGGGGTACCTAATACGCAGTATTTT
CDR3: CASSLGGTGVPNTQYF

J: TRBJ2-1
size: .
D: .
V: TRBV12-3/TRBV12-4
DNA: TGTGCCAGCAGCCTTAATAGCAATGAGCAGTTCTTC
CDR3: CASSLNSNEQFF

J: TRBJ1-5
size: .
D: TRBD1
V: TRBV6-4
DNA: TGTGCCAGCAGTGACCCGTACCCCGGGACAGTTAGCAATCAGCCCCAGCATTTT
CDR3: CASSDPYPGTVSNQPQHF

J: TRBJ2-7
size: many
D: .
V: TRBV15
DNA: TGTGCCACCAGCAGAGATCTACAGACCTCACAGTACTTC
CDR3: CATSRDLQTSQYF

J: TRBJ1-4
size: few
D: TRBD1
V: TRBV6-5
DNA: TGTGCCAGTCGGGGACAGGATTATAATGAAAAACTGTTTTTT
CDR3: CASRGQDYNEKLFF

J: TRBJ1-5
size: once
D: TRBD1
V: TRBV6-5
DNA: TGTGCCAGCAGGAGCGGGACAGGGGCCAATCAGCCCCAGCATTTT
CDR3: CASRSGTGANQPQHF

J: TRBJ1-1
size: .
D: .
V: TRBV12-1
DNA: TGTGCCAGCAGCTACCCGACGACAGGGAGGAACACTGAAGCTTTCTTT
CDR3: CASSYPTTGRNTEAFF

J: TRBJ1-5
size: .
D: .
V: TRBV2
DNA: TGTGCCAGCAGTCAACAGGGATTGGTAGGCAATCAGCCCCAGCATTTT
CDR3: CASSQQGLVGNQPQHF